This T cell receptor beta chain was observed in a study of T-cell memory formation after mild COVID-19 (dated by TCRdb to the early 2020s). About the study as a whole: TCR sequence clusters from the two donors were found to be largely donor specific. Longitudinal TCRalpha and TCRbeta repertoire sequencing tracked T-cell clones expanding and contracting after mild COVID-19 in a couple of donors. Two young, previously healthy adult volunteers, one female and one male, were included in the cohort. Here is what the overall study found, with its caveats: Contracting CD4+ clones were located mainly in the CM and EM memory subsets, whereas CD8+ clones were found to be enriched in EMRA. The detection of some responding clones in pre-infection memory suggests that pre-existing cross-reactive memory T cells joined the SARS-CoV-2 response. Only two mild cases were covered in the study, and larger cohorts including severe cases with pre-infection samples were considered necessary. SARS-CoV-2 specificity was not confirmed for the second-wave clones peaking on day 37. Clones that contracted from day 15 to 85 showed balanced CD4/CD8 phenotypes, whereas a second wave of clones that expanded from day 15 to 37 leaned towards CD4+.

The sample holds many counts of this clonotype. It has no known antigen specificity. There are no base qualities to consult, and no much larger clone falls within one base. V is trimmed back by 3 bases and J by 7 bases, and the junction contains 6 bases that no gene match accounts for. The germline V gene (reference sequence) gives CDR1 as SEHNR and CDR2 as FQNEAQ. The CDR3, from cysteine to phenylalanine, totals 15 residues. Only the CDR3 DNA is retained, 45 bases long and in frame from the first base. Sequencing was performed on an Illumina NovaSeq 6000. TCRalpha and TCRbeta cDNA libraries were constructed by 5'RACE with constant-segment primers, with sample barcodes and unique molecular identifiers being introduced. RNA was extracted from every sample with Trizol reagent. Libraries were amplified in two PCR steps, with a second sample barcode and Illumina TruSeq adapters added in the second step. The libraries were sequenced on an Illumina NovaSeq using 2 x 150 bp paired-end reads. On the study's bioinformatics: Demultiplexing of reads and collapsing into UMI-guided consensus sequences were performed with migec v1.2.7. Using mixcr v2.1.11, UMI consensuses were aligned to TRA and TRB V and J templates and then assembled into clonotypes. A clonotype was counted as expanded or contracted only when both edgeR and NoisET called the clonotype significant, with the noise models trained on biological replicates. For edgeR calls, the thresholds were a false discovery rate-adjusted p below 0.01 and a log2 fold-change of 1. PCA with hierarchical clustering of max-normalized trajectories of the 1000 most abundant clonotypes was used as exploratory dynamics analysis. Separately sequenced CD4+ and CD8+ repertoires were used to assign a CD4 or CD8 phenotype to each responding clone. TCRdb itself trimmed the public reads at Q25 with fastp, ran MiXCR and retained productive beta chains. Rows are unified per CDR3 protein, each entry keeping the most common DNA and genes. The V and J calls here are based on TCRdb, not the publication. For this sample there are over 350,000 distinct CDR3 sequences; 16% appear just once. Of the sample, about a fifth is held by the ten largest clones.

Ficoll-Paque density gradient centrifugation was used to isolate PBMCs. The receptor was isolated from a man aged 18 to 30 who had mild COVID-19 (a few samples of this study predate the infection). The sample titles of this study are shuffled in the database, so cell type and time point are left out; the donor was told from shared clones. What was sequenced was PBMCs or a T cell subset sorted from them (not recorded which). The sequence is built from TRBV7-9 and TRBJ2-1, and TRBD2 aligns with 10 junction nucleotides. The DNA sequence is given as TGTGCCAGCAGCTTCGTTACTAGCGGGACAAATGAGCAGTTCTTC. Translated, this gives CASSFVTSGTNEQFF.